The 5 T cell receptor beta chains in this list originate from one sample, sequenced in a study of T cell responses to AZD1222 COVID-19 vaccine. This table comes from immunoSEQ multiplex PCR, and its TCRdb copy is limited to in-frame clones, with some not included. The sample lists around 150,000 clones, approximately 87% occurring once. This specimen consisted of peripheral blood, obtained 28 days after the second AZD1222 dose. These receptors all stem from an adult who received the AZD1222 COVID-19 vaccine.

CDR3 region: CASSEQRGSTVISEQYF. DNA of the CDR3: TGTGCCAGCAGTGAACAGCGGGGTTCGACAGTAATCTCCGAGCAGTACTTC. This chain connects TRBV2 to TRBJ2-7; TRBD2 agrees at 7 bases. Germline lookup yields CDR1 SNHLY and CDR2 FYNNEI. The V gene end was trimmed by 2 bases and the J gene end by 6 bases; junction bases not matched to a gene: 16. The CDR3 has 17 amino acids.

The chain couples TRBV6-5 to TRBJ2-6; D gene unclear. The CDR3 runs 15 residues. Germline CDR1 reads MNHEY; CDR2 reads SVGAGI. The V end lost 6 bases, the J end lost 0 bases, and 9 bases lay between the germline ends. The DNA of the CDR3 is TGTGCCAGCAGGCCAACTGGCTCTGGGGCCAACGTCCTGACTTTC. As protein: CASRPTGSGANVLTF.

This CDR3 is CASSESSGMDSNQPQHF. The DNA of the CDR3 is TGTGCCAGCAGTGAATCGTCAGGGATGGATAGCAATCAGCCCCAGCATTTT. The chain combines TRBV6-1 with TRBJ1-5; tentative D call: TRBD1 (5 bases). The CDR3 totals 17 residues. Trimming shortened V by 2 bases and J by 0 bases, and 14 bases separated the two germline ends. Germline V gives CDR1 MNHNS, CDR2 SASEGT.

The rearrangement uses TRBV19 and TRBJ2-7; D is unclear. CDR1 is LNHDA and CDR2 is SQIVND in the germline V gene (reference sequence). The CDR3 runs to 17 residues. Trimming left V 3 bases short and J 4 bases short, with 22 bases between. The CDR3 here is CASSIYSASSGVYEQYF. Written as DNA, the CDR3 is TGTGCCAGTAGTATTTATTCGGCTTCTTCTGGGGTGTACGAGCAGTACTTC.

V usage is TRBV6-1 and J usage is TRBJ1-2; 7 bases line up with TRBD1. The length of the CDR3 is 17 residues. Germline V gene sequence: CDR1 MNHNS, CDR2 SASEGT. V lost 0 bases and J lost 2; bases outside the gene matches: 9. CDR3 loop: CASSEAGRGAQNYGYTF. CDR3 nucleotide sequence: TGTGCCAGCAGTGAAGCGGGCAGGGGGGCCCAAAACTATGGCTACACCTTC.